The 12 T cell receptor beta chains presented below share a single source sample, sequenced in a study of shared clonotypes between healthy human individuals. Generated by immunoSEQ multiplex PCR, the TCRdb table keeps only in-frame clones and is missing some. The sample yields 1.4 million to 1.5 million clones, around 97% seen once. Material for sequencing was naive CD4+ T cells sorted from blood. Subset defined: CD45RA+ positively selected. These receptors were taken from a man aged 30 to 39 in good health.

This clone has only one observation. The chain uses TRBV5-1 and TRBJ1-4, with unresolved D. This CDR3 has 14 amino acids. V gave up 3 bases and J gave up 7 bases, with 13 bases separating them. Germline V CDR1 and CDR2: SGHRS, YFSETQ. The CDR3 nucleotides read TGCGCCAGCAGCTCAGGAGATGGTGGTGAAAAACTGTTTTTT. Its translation is CASSSGDGGEKLFF.

The CDR3 reads CAWSVPLLAVYNEQFF. CDR3 coding DNA: TGTGCCTGGAGTGTACCCCTCCTGGCGGTTTACAATGAGCAGTTCTTC. The chain links TRBV30 to TRBJ2-1; D is unclear. CDR3 length: 16 amino acids. Trimming cost V 0 bases and J 4 bases, with 16 bases left between them. Germline V gives CDR1 GTSNPN, CDR2 SVGIG (reference sequence).

The chain is built from TRBV25-1 and TRBJ2-5; the D is unclear. This CDR3 spans 13 amino acids. The ends were cut back, 4 bases at V and 4 bases at J, with 10 bases in the middle. Germline V lookup: CDR1 MGHDK, CDR2 SYGVNS. The CDR3, as DNA: TGTGCCAGCAGTGTGAGGCTAGGAGAGACCCAGTACTTC. This translates into CASSVRLGETQYF.

This chain uses TRBV5-4 with TRBJ2-1; TRBD2 matches at 10 bases. CDR1 and CDR2 from the germline V gene are SGHNT and YYREEE (reference sequence). The CDR3 sequence is 18 residues long. The J segment lost 8 bases and the V segment lost 3 bases, leaving 17 bases of the junction unmatched. The CDR3 coding sequence is TGTGCCAGCAGCTCTTGGAAGGGACTAGCGATCACTAGGGATGAGCAGTTCTTC. This sequence encodes CASSSWKGLAITRDEQFF.

The chain has TRBV19 and TRBJ2-7; tentative D call: TRBD2 (6 bases). V lost 5 bases and J 3 bases, leaving 14 bases between the germline ends. The CDR3 extends over 14 amino acids. Germline loops: CDR1 LNHDA, CDR2 SQIVND (reference sequence). The DNA for the CDR3 is TGTGCCAGTAGTCTCCAGATGGGGGGCTACGAGCAGTACTTC. Amino acids: CASSLQMGGYEQYF. Using reference TRBV19 and TRBJ2-7 for the parts outside the CDR3, the full variable domain is DGGITQSPKYLFRKEGQNVTLSCEQNLNHDAMYWYRQDPGQGLRLIYYSQIVNDFQKGDIAEGYSVSREKKESFPLTVTSAQKNPTAFYLCASSLQMGGYEQYFGPGTRLTVT.

The chain is built from TRBV28 and TRBJ2-2; D remains ambiguous. Germline V gives CDR1 MDHEN, CDR2 SYDVKM. The CDR3 has 12 amino acids. V was trimmed by 6 bases and J by 5 bases, leaving 7 bases between them. CDR3 in amino acids: CASSRPTGELFF. As DNA, the CDR3 is TGTGCCAGCAGCCGTCCAACCGGGGAGCTGTTTTTT.

The V and J genes are TRBV5-5 and TRBJ2-2, with 9 bases matching TRBD1. The CDR3 length is 15 residues. V trimming: 4 bases; J trimming: 5 bases; junction bases outside the gene matches: 6. The germline V gene encodes CDR1 SGHKS and CDR2 YYEKEE (reference sequence). The CDR3: CASSRDRVETGELFF. The CDR3, as DNA: TGTGCCAGCAGCCGGGACAGGGTCGAGACCGGGGAGCTGTTTTTT.

The gene calls are TRBV10-3 and TRBJ2-3; D is perhaps TRBD2 (5 bases). CDR1 is ENHRY, CDR2 SYGVKD, per germline. Trimming cost V 4 bases and J 4 bases, with 9 bases left between them. The CDR3 is made up of 13 amino acids. The CDR3 DNA is TGTGCCATCAGTGGGCCGAGGGCAGATACGCAGTATTTT. Its protein product is CAISGPRADTQYF.

The chain recombines TRBV28 with TRBJ2-1; no definite D call. Germline values: CDR1 MDHEN, CDR2 SYDVKM. Trimming shortened V by 1 base and J by 10 bases, and 8 bases separated the two germline ends. There are 12 residues in the CDR3. In nucleotides, the CDR3 is TGTGCCAGCAGTTTATTTTTCGTGGAGCAGTTCTTC. This gives the protein CASSLFFVEQFF.

The J gene is TRBJ2-7, the V gene TRBV28; 7 bases are a match to TRBD2. The CDR3 totals 15 residues. Germline V gene data show CDR1 as MDHEN and CDR2 as SYDVKM. V lost 6 bases to trimming and J lost 4 bases; unmatched junction nucleotides: 12. CDR3 sequence: CASRANWGEGYEQYF. CDR3 DNA sequence: TGTGCCAGCAGAGCTAACTGGGGGGAGGGTTACGAGCAGTACTTC.

The chain couples TRBV11-2 to TRBJ2-1, with TRBD1 matching 10 bases. V lost 1 base to trimming and J lost 1 base; unmatched junction nucleotides: 4. This CDR3 spans 17 amino acids. Per the germline V gene, CDR1 is SGHAT and CDR2 is FQNNGV. As DNA, the CDR3 is TGTGCCAGCAGCTTAGGACAGGGGGCATGGTCCTACAATGAGCAGTTCTTC. Translation: CASSLGQGAWSYNEQFF. Full variable domain (remainder filled in from reference TRBV11-2 and TRBJ2-1): EAGVAQSPRYKIIEKRQSVAFWCNPISGHATLYWYQQILGQGPKLLIQFQNNGVVDDSQLPKDRFSAERLKGVDSTLKIQPAKLEDSAVYLCASSLGQGAWSYNEQFFGPGTRLTVL.

The gene calls are TRBV5-1 and TRBJ2-1; D gene ambiguous. V dropped 0 bases and J dropped 9 bases, with 16 bases sitting between them. CDR1 SGHRS and CDR2 YFSETQ come from the germline V gene. The CDR3 contains 15 residues. CDR3 protein: CASSLVGLRESEQFF. In DNA form, the CDR3 reads TGCGCCAGCAGCTTGGTGGGCCTCCGCGAAAGTGAGCAGTTCTTC.